This TCR beta chain was identified in a study of T-cell reconstitution after alpha-beta-depleted transplantation in children. During its preparation, the TCRbeta library received unique molecular identifiers. TCRdb ran MiXCR on the PCR reads and lists one entry per CDR3 protein. The sample consists of roughly 420,000 distinct CDR3 sequences, around 15% of them appearing once. The CDR3 length is 16 residues. With V trimmed by 4 bases and J by 1 base, 6 bases remained unmatched. CDR1 SEHNR and CDR2 FQNEAQ come from the germline V gene (reference sequence). This sequence originates from a boy less than two years old who had a stem cell transplant for Wiskott-Aldrich syndrome, so the T cells may come from the graft donor. The sample was PBMCs, mostly from graft donor cells, taken 360 days after TCRalphabeta/CD19-depleted stem cell transplant. The chain couples TRBV7-9 to TRBJ2-3; TRBD2 agrees at 9 bases. The CDR3 spells CASSSNSGGGTDTQYF. CDR3 sequence (DNA): TGTGCCAGCAGCTCCAATAGCGGGGGCGGCACAGATACGCAGTATTTT.